Included here is one T cell receptor (beta chain) sequence, with context. Its antigen is undetermined. Total RNA was extracted at no less than 5.5 micrograms per sample. This sample is part of a study of blood T cells in healthy people across ages. On the study more broadly: Capturing about one barcoded beta molecule per two T cells was achieved by template switching.

For the second PCR, which ran for about 6 to 11 cycles, a sample-barcoded 5' primer and a J-beta primer mix were used. TCRdb ran MiXCR on the 5' RACE reads and lists one entry per CDR3 protein. The table shows hundreds of thousands of distinct CDR3 sequences, with more than 40% occurring only once. Study-wide findings and caveats: No conclusive comparison of naive versus antigen-experienced cells was possible with unsorted PBMCs. Roughly linear age-related decline in beta diversity appeared, significant by age about 37.

The CDR3 is 15 amino acids. V trimming: 5 bases; J trimming: 7 bases; junction bases outside the gene matches: 12. Germline CDR1 is SQVTM and CDR2 is ANQGSEA. Sequenced: blood. The rearrangement uses TRBV29-1 and TRBJ1-4; TRBD1 matches at 8 bases. The receptor comes from a woman aged 60-75 years in good health. CDR3 loop: CSVLGQDDGGEKLFF. CDR3 nucleotides: TGCAGCGTTCTGGGACAGGACGACGGTGGTGAAAAACTGTTTTTT.